A selection of T cell receptor beta chains follows, all from one sample in a study of blood T cell repertoires in COVID-19. The repertoire was sequenced with immunoSEQ multiplex PCR; TCRdb's copy has only in-frame clones and lacks some. Of about 140,000 clones in the sample, 77% were seen once. Sequencing was carried out using peripheral blood. The receptors here all came from a woman aged 50 to 60 with active or convalescent COVID-19. Each CDR3 is given with its conserved first and last residue. D genes are given only for firm matches. Size tells how often a clone was seen (once, few, many) or the class of an expanded clone, and some rows leave it out.

J gene,clone size,D gene,V gene,CDR3 protein,CDR3 DNA
TRBJ2-1,-,TRBD2,TRBV18,CASSRGERGTGNEQFF,TGTGCCAGCTCACGTGGAGAGCGGGGGACTGGAAATGAGCAGTTCTTC
TRBJ2-7,many,-,TRBV28,CASSFKPTSGVLTYEQYF,TGTGCCAGCAGTTTTAAGCCAACTTCAGGGGTTCTAACCTACGAGCAGTACTTC
TRBJ1-5,-,TRBD1,TRBV7-2,CASSGGTGGAPGNQPQHF,TGTGCCAGCAGCGGAGGGACAGGGGGCGCCCCGGGCAATCAGCCCCAGCATTTT
TRBJ2-1,-,TRBD1,TRBV4-3,CASSPGTGAYNEQFF,TGCGCCAGCAGCCCAGGGACAGGGGCTTACAATGAGCAGTTCTTC
TRBJ1-5,-,-,TRBV30,CAWSGAGRGGNQPQHF,TGTGCCTGGAGTGGGGCCGGGAGGGGGGGCAATCAGCCCCAGCATTTT
TRBJ1-2,-,-,TRBV5-1,CASSLGQVPGYTF,TGCGCCAGCAGCTTGGGGCAGGTACCTGGCTACACCTTC
TRBJ1-1,-,-,TRBV30,CAWSRNTGNTEAFF,TGTGCCTGGAGTAGAAATACAGGGAACACTGAAGCTTTCTTT
TRBJ2-3,-,TRBD1,TRBV5-4,CASSLDRGNTDTQYF,TGTGCCAGCAGCTTGGACAGGGGCAACACAGATACGCAGTATTTT
TRBJ1-1,-,-,TRBV14,CASSQAGATEAFF,TGTGCCAGCAGCCAAGCTGGGGCCACTGAAGCTTTCTTT
TRBJ1-2,-,-,TRBV7-9,CASSFAGIRGYTF,TGTGCCAGCAGCTTTGCGGGGATTCGTGGCTACACCTTC
TRBJ2-2,-,-,TRBV7-8,CASSLWTGVDGELFF,TGTGCCAGCAGCTTGTGGACTGGGGTCGACGGGGAGCTGTTTTTT
TRBJ1-1,-,TRBD1,TRBV3-1/TRBV3-2,CASSQEGQGNTEAFF,TGTGCCAGCAGCCAAGAGGGACAGGGGAACACTGAAGCTTTCTTT
TRBJ2-5,-,TRBD1,TRBV29-1,CSVGVYGQGGTQYF,TGCAGCGTTGGGGTATATGGACAGGGTGGGACCCAGTACTTC
TRBJ1-4,once,-,TRBV6-2/TRBV6-3,CASSSLLQGGSEKLFF,TGTGCCAGCAGCTCTCTCCTACAGGGTGGTTCGGAAAAACTGTTTTTT
TRBJ2-5,-,-,TRBV18,CASSGTGGAKTQYF,TGTGCCAGCTCAGGAACAGGGGGGGCGAAGACCCAGTACTTC
TRBJ1-1,-,-,TRBV29-1,CSVPRGGLNTEAFF,TGCAGCGTTCCCCGGGGGGGACTGAACACTGAAGCTTTCTTT
TRBJ2-7,-,-,TRBV25-1,CASSEGGIVSYEQYF,TGTGCCAGCAGCGAGGGGGGGATCGTCTCCTACGAGCAGTACTTC
TRBJ1-2,-,TRBD1,TRBV25-1,CASSGQGWDGYTF,TGTGCCAGCAGCGGACAGGGTTGGGATGGCTACACCTTC
TRBJ2-7,-,TRBD1,TRBV5-1,CASRPGQASYEQYF,TGCGCCAGCAGACCGGGACAGGCCTCCTACGAGCAGTACTTC
TRBJ1-2,once,TRBD1,TRBV5-1,CASSLGGQAYLYGYTF,TGCGCCAGCAGCTTGGGTGGACAGGCATACCTCTATGGCTACACCTTC
TRBJ1-2,-,TRBD1,TRBV28,CASRTGTASYGYTF,TGTGCCAGCAGAACAGGGACAGCCTCCTATGGCTACACCTTC
TRBJ1-6,few,TRBD1,TRBV14,CASSQTGTGYSPLHF,TGTGCCAGCAGCCAAACCGGGACAGGGTATTCACCCCTCCACTTT
TRBJ1-5,few,-,TRBV6-2/TRBV6-3,CASSLNGQFQPQHF,TGTGCCAGCAGCCTAAACGGACAGTTCCAGCCCCAGCATTTT
TRBJ2-1,-,TRBD2,TRBV7-2,CASSKDLLAGDYNEQFF,TGTGCCAGCAGCAAAGACTTACTAGCGGGGGATTACAATGAGCAGTTCTTC
TRBJ2-3,-,TRBD1,TRBV7-8,CASSLQGAVRDTQYF,TGTGCCAGCAGCTTACAGGGGGCCGTCAGGGATACGCAGTATTTT
TRBJ1-2,-,TRBD1,TRBV30,CAWSVDRDYGYTF,TGTGCCTGGAGTGTCGACAGGGACTATGGCTACACCTTC
TRBJ1-1,once,TRBD1,TRBV5-8,CASSRDRGGPEAFF,TGTGCCAGCAGCCGGGACAGGGGAGGACCTGAAGCTTTCTTT
TRBJ2-5,few,TRBD2,TRBV30,CAWSVPRGGRGETQYF,TGTGCCTGGAGTGTTCCGAGGGGCGGGAGGGGGGAGACCCAGTACTTC
TRBJ2-6,many,TRBD1,TRBV15,CATSSRRDRASGANVLTF,TGTGCCACCAGCTCGCGCCGGGACAGGGCCTCTGGGGCCAACGTCCTGACTTTC
TRBJ1-5,few,-,TRBV6-6,CASQLVGGDQPQHF,TGTGCCAGCCAGTTGGTGGGAGGGGATCAGCCCCAGCATTTT
TRBJ1-2,-,TRBD1,TRBV18,CASSPRRQGANYGYTF,TGTGCCAGCTCACCACGGCGACAGGGGGCTAACTATGGCTACACCTTC
TRBJ1-5,-,TRBD1,TRBV19,CASSGTGDEQPQHF,TGTGCCAGTAGCGGGACAGGGGACGAGCAGCCCCAGCATTTT
TRBJ1-1,-,-,TRBV9,CASSVARNTEAFF,TGTGCCAGCAGCGTAGCGAGGAACACTGAAGCTTTCTTT
TRBJ2-5,-,TRBD2,TRBV6-5,CASRGEGGISETQYF,TGTGCCAGCAGGGGGGAGGGAGGGATTTCAGAGACCCAGTACTTC
TRBJ2-7,-,-,TRBV4-1,CASSQEPQGPAYEQYF,TGCGCCAGCAGCCAAGAACCACAGGGTCCTGCCTACGAGCAGTACTTC
TRBJ2-2,-,-,TRBV19,CASSRGNTGELFF,TGTGCCAGTAGTAGAGGGAACACCGGGGAGCTGTTTTTT
TRBJ1-2,-,TRBD1,TRBV30,CAWSPGTGGGYTF,TGTGCCTGGAGTCCCGGGACAGGGGGCGGCTACACCTTC
TRBJ2-5,-,-,TRBV13,CASSLLYTGGQETQYF,TGTGCCAGCAGCCTACTTTACACGGGGGGCCAGGAGACCCAGTACTTC
TRBJ2-2,-,TRBD2,TRBV7-2,CASSLAVGGTGELFF,TGTGCCAGCAGCTTAGCGGTGGGAGGGACCGGGGAGCTGTTTTTT
TRBJ2-5,-,TRBD2,TRBV27,CASSFGLAGQETQYF,TGTGCCAGCAGTTTTGGGCTAGCGGGGCAAGAGACCCAGTACTTC